These T cell receptor beta chains were read from a single sample in a study of naive and memory T cell subsets. From the UMI-ligation and nested PCR reads, TCRdb called clonotypes with MiXCR, one entry per CDR3 protein. The sample carries 95,000 to 110,000 distinct CDR3 sequences, roughly 15% recorded once. Input material: naive CD8+ T cells from blood. All receptors come from a human donor in good health. CDR3s include the opening cysteine and the closing phenylalanine or tryptophan. D genes are given only for firm matches. Part of the rows lack a size; the others show once, few, many or a class for expanded clones.

TGCAGTGCTAGGTTAGCTGGTGAGCAGTTCTTC,CSARLAGEQFF,.,.,TRBV20-1,TRBJ2-1
TGCAGTGCTAGGATGGCCTATACAGATACGCAGTATTTT,CSARMAYTDTQYF,.,.,TRBV20-1,TRBJ2-3
TGTGCCAGCAGCTTAGGTACAGAAGAGACCCAGTACTTC,CASSLGTEETQYF,.,.,TRBV7-9,TRBJ2-5
TGCAGTGCTCCGACGGACCGAAGCTCCTACGAGCAGTACTTC,CSAPTDRSSYEQYF,.,.,TRBV20-1,TRBJ2-7
TGTGCCAGCCAGACCCAGCCCTACGAGCAGTACTTC,CASQTQPYEQYF,few,.,TRBV2,TRBJ2-7
TGTGCCAGCAGCCCAACTAGCGGGAGTTCTTGGGATGAGCAGTTCTTC,CASSPTSGSSWDEQFF,few,TRBD2,TRBV11-2,TRBJ2-1
TGTGCCATCGGGACAGTTAACACCGGGGAGCTGTTTTTT,CAIGTVNTGELFF,.,TRBD1,TRBV10-3,TRBJ2-2
TGTGCCAGCAGTTTGACGGTCTCCTACAATGAGCAGTTCTTC,CASSLTVSYNEQFF,many,.,TRBV12-3/TRBV12-4,TRBJ2-1
TGCAGCGTTGAACGCGGGGGCAATCCTAGCACAGATACGCAGTATTTT,CSVERGGNPSTDTQYF,few,.,TRBV29-1,TRBJ2-3
TGTGCCAGCAGTTTATACAGCAGCCTGGGTGACGAGCAGTACTTC,CASSLYSSLGDEQYF,few,.,TRBV28,TRBJ2-7
TGTGCCAGCAGCCCAGGGGAGGCGGGACGAGATTTT,CASSPGEAGRDF,once,.,TRBV7-2,TRBJ2-3
TGTGCCATCAGTGATGCGGGGCTTGGGGAGACCCAGTACTTC,CAISDAGLGETQYF,.,.,TRBV10-3,TRBJ2-5
TGCAGCGTAATGGGGCTGGATGGCTACACCTTC,CSVMGLDGYTF,.,.,TRBV29-1,TRBJ1-2
TGTGCCACCAGTGATACCAGCGAAGGCTCCTACAAGCAGTACTTC,CATSDTSEGSYKQYF,.,.,TRBV24-1,TRBJ2-7
TGCAGTGCTAGGGTTAGGGCCCCGGGGGTAGATACGCAGTATTTT,CSARVRAPGVDTQYF,few,.,TRBV20-1,TRBJ2-3
TGTGCCAGCAGCCCCGCCGGACAGGGTCAGCCCCAGCATTTT,CASSPAGQGQPQHF,.,TRBD1,TRBV7-9,TRBJ1-5
TGCGCCAGCAGTGAGTCGACAGGGCTGAGCTCCTACGAGCAGTACTTC,CASSESTGLSSYEQYF,many,TRBD1,TRBV10-2,TRBJ2-7
TGTGCCACCAGCAGAGGGTGGTCAGAGGGCTCTGGAAACACCATATATTTT,CATSRGWSEGSGNTIYF,few,.,TRBV15,TRBJ1-3
TGCAGCGTTGGGGGGGACAGGCGGGTAGATGGCTACACCTTC,CSVGGDRRVDGYTF,many,TRBD1,TRBV29-1,TRBJ1-2
TGTGCCAGCAGCGAACTAGCGGGAGTATCCTACGAGCAGTACTTC,CASSELAGVSYEQYF,.,TRBD2,TRBV12-3/TRBV12-4,TRBJ2-7
TGTGCCAGCAGACCTACAGGGGTCGTTCAGCCCCAGCATTTT,CASRPTGVVQPQHF,many,TRBD1,TRBV28,TRBJ1-5
TGTGCCAGCAGCTTAGACGGGACAGGGGCCCACAATGAGCAGTTCTTC,CASSLDGTGAHNEQFF,.,TRBD1,TRBV11-1,TRBJ2-1
TGTGCCTGGAGTCCAGGACCCGGGGAGCAGTTCTTC,CAWSPGPGEQFF,.,.,TRBV30,TRBJ2-1